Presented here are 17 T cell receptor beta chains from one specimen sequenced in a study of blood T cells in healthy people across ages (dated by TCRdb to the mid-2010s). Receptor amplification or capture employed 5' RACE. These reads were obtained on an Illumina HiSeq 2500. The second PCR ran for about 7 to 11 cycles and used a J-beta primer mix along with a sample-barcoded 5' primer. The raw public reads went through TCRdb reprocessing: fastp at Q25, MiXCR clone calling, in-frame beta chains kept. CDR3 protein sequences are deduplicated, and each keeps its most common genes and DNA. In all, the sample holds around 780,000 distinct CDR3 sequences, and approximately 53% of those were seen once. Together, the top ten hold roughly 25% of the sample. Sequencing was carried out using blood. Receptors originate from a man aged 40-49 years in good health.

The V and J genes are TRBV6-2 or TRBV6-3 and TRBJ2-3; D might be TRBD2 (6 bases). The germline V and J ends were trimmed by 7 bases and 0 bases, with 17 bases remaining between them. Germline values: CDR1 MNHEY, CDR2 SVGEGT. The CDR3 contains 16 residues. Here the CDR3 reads CASKPRRRESTDTQYF. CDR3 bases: TGTGCCAGCAAACCACGGAGACGGGAGAGCACAGATACGCAGTATTTT.

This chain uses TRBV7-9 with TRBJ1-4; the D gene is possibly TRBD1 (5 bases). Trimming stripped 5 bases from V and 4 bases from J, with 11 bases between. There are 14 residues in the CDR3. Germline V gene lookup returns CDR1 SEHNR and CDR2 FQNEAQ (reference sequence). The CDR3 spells CASSPTAFNEKLFF. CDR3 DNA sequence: TGTGCCAGCAGCCCGACAGCCTTTAATGAAAAACTGTTTTTT. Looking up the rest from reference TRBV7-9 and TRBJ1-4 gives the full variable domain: DTGVSQNPRHKITKRGQNVTFRCDPISEHNRLYWYRQTLGQGPEFLTYFQNEAQLEKSRLLSDRFSAERPKGSFSTLEIQRTEQGDSAMYLCASSPTAFNEKLFFGSGTQLSVL.

CDR3 in DNA: TGTGCCAGCAGCTTAGGGAGGGACAGGCACCAAGAGACCCAGTACTTC. Its protein is CASSLGRDRHQETQYF. The chain recombines TRBV7-8 with TRBJ2-5; TRBD1 aligns across 8 bases. Per germline, CDR1 SGHVS and CDR2 FQNEAQ. V gave up 1 base and J gave up 0 bases; unmatched junction bases: 4. The CDR3 length is 16 residues.

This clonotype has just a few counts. The CDR3 loop is CAISDLHEQFF. For the CDR3, the DNA is TGTGCCATCAGTGACTTGCATGAGCAGTTCTTC. The rearrangement uses TRBV10-3 and TRBJ2-1; D not certain. V lost 3 bases, J lost 8 bases, and 5 bases lay in between. The CDR3 runs to 11 residues. Germline V CDR1 and CDR2: ENHRY, SYGVKD.

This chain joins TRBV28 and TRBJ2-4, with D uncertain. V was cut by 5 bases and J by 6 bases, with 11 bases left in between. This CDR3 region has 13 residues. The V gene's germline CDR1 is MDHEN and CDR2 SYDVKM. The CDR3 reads CASSTSPGNIQYF. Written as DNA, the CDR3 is TGTGCCAGCAGTACGTCCCCGGGAAACATTCAGTACTTC.

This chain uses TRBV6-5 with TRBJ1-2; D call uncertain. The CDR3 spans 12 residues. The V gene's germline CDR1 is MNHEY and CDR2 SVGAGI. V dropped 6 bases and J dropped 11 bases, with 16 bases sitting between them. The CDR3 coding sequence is TGTGCCAGCAGCTCCATGAGGGCTGGGTACACCTTC. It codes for CASSSMRAGYTF.

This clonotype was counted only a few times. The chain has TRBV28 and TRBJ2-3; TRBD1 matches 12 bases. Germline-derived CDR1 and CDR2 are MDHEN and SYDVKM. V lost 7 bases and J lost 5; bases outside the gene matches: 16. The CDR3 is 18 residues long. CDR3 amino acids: CASTNGPGQGALRDTQYF. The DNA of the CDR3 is TGTGCCAGCACCAACGGACCGGGACAGGGGGCGCTTAGAGATACGCAGTATTTT.

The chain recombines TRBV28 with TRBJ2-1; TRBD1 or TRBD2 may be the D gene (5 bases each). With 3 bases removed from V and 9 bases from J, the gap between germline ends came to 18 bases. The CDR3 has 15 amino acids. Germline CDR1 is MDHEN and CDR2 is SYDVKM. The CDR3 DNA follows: TGTGCCAGCAGTTTCCAGGGACGGACCATCGGTGAGCAGTTCTTC. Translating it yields CASSFQGRTIGEQFF.

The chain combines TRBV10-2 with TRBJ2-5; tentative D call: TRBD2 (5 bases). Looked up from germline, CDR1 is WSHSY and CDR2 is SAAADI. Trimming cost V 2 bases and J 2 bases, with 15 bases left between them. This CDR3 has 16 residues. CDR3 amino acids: CASSEVKAVAQETQYF. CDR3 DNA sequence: TGCGCCAGCAGTGAGGTCAAAGCGGTTGCGCAAGAGACCCAGTACTTC.

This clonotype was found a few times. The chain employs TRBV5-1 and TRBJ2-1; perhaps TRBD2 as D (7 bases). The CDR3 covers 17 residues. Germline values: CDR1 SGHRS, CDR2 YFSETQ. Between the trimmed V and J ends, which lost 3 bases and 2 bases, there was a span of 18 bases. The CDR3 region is CASSSGLTGGPYNEQFF. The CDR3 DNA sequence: TGCGCCAGCAGCTCGGGTCTCACGGGGGGCCCCTACAATGAGCAGTTCTTC.

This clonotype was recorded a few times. CDR3 region: CASSTRNDGMNLYEQYF. Here the CDR3 DNA reads TGTGCCAGCAGCACTCGTAATGACGGGATGAATCTCTACGAGCAGTACTTC. The chain carries TRBV28 and TRBJ2-5; maybe TRBD2 (5 bases). The J call may be mistaken, given a closer DNA end match to TRBJ2-7. CDR3 length: 17 residues. Germline CDR1 reads MDHEN; CDR2 reads SYDVKM.

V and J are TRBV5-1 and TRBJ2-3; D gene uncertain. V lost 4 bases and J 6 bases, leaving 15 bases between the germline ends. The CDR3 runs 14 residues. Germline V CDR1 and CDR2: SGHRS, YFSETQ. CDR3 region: CASSAAGPHDTQYF. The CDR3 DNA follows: TGCGCCAGCAGCGCAGCAGGCCCTCACGATACGCAGTATTTT.

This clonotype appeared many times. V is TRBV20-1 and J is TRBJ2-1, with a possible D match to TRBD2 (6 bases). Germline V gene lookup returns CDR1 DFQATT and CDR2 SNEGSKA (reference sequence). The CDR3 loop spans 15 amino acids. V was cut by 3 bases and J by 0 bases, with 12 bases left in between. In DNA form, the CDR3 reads TGCAGTGCTAGCCCCCCTAGCGACTCCTACAATGAGCAGTTCTTC. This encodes CSASPPSDSYNEQFF.

CDR3 DNA sequence: TGTGCCAGCAGCCAAGAAACCCAGGTCTATGGCTACACCTTC. As protein: CASSQETQVYGYTF. The gene calls are TRBV3-1 and TRBJ1-2, with unresolved D. CDR1 is LGHDT and CDR2 is YNNKEL in the germline V gene (reference sequence). Trimming cost V 0 bases and J 4 bases, with 9 bases left between them. CDR3 size: 14 residues. The whole variable domain, remainder taken from reference TRBV3-1 and TRBJ1-2, is DTAVSQTPKYLVTQMGNDKSIKCEQNLGHDTMYWYKQDSKKFLKIMFSYNNKELIINETVPNRFSPKSPDKAHLNLHINSLELGDSAVYFCASSQETQVYGYTFGSGTRLTVV.

CDR3 DNA sequence: TGTGCCAGCAGTTTATCGGCGGACAGGGTCCACGAGCAGTACTTC. Translation: CASSLSADRVHEQYF. This rearrangement joins TRBV27 to TRBJ2-7, with 8 bases fitting TRBD1. The CDR3 is 15 residues long. Germline values: CDR1 MNHEY, CDR2 SMNVEV (reference sequence). V shed 0 bases, J shed 5 bases, and the junction held 6 bases outside the gene matches.

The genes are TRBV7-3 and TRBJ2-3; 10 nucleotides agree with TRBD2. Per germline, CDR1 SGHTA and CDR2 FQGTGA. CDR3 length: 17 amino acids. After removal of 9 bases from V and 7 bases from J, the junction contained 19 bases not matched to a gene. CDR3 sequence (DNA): TGTGCCAGTAGCAAAGGGTCTAGCGGGAGAAGGTGGAATACGCAGTATTTT. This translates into CASSKGSSGRRWNTQYF. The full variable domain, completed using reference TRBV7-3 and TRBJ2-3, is GAGVSQTPSNKVTEKGKYVELRCDPISGHTALYWYRQSLGQGPEFLIYFQGTGAADDSGLPNDRFFAVRPEGSVSTLKIQRTERGDSAVYLCASSKGSSGRRWNTQYFGPGTRLTVL.

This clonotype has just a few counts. As DNA, the CDR3 is TGTGCCAGCTCACCATACAACAGGGTCGATACGCAGTATTTT. It encodes CASSPYNRVDTQYF. This chain joins TRBV18 and TRBJ2-3; a possible D gene is TRBD1 (6 bases). The CDR3 loop spans 14 amino acids. V lost 2 bases, J lost 6 bases, and 12 bases lay in between. The germline V gene has CDR1 KGHSH and CDR2 LQKENI.